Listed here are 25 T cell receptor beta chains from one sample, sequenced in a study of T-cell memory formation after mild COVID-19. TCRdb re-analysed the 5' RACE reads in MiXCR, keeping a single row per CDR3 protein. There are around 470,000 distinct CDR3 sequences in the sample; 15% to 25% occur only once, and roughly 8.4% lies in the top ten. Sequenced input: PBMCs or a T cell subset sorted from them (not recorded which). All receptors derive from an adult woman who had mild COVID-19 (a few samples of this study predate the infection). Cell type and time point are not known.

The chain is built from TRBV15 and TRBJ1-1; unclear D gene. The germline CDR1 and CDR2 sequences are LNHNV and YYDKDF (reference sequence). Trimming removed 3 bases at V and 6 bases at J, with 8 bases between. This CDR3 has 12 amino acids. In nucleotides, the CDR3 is TGTGCCACCAGCAGGGGTGACGCTGAAGCTTTCTTT. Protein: CATSRGDAEAFF.

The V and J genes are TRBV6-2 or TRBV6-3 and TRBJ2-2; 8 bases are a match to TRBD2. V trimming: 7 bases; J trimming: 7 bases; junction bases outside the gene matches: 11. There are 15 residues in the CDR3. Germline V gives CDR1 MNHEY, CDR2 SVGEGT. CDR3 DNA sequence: TGTGCCAGCACCTTGCGCGGGAGGCCCAACGGGGAGCTGTTTTTT. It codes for CASTLRGRPNGELFF.

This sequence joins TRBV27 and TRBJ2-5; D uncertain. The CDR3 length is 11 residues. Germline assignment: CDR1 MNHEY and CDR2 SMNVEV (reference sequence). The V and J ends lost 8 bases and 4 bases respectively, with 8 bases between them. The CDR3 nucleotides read TGTGCCAGCTTTTTTGGAGAGACCCAGTACTTC. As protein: CASFFGETQYF.

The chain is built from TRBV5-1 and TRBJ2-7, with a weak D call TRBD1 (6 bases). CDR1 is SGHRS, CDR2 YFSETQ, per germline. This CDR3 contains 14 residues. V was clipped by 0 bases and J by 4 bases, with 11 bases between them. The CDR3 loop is CASSLGTDIYEQYF. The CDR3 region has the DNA TGCGCCAGCAGCTTGGGGACAGATATATACGAGCAGTACTTC.

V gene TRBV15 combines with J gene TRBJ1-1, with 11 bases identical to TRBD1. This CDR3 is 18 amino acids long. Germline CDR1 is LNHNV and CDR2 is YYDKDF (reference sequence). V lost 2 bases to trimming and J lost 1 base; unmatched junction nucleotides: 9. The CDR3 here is CATSRLDRGRVGNTEAFF. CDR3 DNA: TGTGCCACCAGCAGATTGGACAGGGGGCGCGTGGGGAACACTGAAGCTTTCTTT. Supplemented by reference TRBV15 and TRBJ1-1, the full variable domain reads DAMVIQNPRYQVTQFGKPVTLSCSQTLNHNVMYWYQQKSSQAPKLLFHYYDKDFNNEADTPDNFQSRRPNTSFCFLDIRSPGLGDTAMYLCATSRLDRGRVGNTEAFFGQGTRLTVV.

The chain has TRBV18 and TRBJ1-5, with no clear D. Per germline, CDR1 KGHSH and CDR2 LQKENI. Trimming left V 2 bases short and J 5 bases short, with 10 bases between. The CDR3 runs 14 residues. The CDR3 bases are TGTGCCAGCTCACCAGGGATAAGTGATCAGCCCCAGCATTTT. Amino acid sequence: CASSPGISDQPQHF.

Written as DNA, the CDR3 is TGTGCCAGCAGCCCGACAGGCTTCTCCTACGAGCAGTACTTC. This gives the protein CASSPTGFSYEQYF. The chain employs TRBV12-3 or TRBV12-4 and TRBJ2-7, with D perhaps TRBD1 (6 bases). Trimming took 6 bases from V and 0 from J, leaving 12 bases between them. This CDR3 comprises 14 residues.

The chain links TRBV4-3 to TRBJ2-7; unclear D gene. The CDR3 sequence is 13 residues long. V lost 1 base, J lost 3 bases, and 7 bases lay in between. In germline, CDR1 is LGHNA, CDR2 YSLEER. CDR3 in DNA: TGCGCCAGCAGCCAAGTCAACGGCTACGAGCAGTACTTC. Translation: CASSQVNGYEQYF.

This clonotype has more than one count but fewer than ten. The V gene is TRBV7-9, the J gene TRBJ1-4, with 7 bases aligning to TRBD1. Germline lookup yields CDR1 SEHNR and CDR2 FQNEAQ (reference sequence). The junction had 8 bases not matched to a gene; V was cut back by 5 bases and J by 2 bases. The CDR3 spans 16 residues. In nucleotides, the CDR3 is TGTGCCAGCAGCGCTGGGACAGTTCCCACTAATGAAAAACTGTTTTTT. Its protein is CASSAGTVPTNEKLFF.

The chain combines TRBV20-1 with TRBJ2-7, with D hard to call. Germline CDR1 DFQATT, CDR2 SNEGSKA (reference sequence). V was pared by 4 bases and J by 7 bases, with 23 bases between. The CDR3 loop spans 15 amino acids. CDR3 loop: CSAIIENSLADEQYF. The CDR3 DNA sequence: TGCAGTGCTATAATAGAGAACAGTCTTGCCGATGAGCAGTACTTC.

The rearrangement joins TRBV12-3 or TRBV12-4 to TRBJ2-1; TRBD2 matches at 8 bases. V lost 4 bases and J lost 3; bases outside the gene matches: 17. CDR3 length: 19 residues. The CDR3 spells CASSSWGGGDTSGYNEQFF. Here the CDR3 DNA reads TGTGCCAGCAGTTCTTGGGGTGGAGGGGATACTAGCGGCTACAATGAGCAGTTCTTC.

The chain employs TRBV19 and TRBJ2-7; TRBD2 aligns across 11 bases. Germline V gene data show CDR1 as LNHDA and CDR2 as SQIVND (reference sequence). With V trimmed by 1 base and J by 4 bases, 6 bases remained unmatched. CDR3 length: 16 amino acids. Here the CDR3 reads CASSIVGTSGSYEQYF. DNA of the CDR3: TGTGCCAGTAGTATAGTAGGGACTAGCGGAAGTTACGAGCAGTACTTC.

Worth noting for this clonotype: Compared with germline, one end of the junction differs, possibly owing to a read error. The CDR3 region has the DNA TGTGCCAGCAGCTTGGGAGCGGGAGGCTACAGTGAGCAGTTCTTC. This translates into CASSLGAGGYSEQFF. The genes are TRBV5-6 and TRBJ2-1; 9 bases match TRBD2. Looked up from germline, CDR1 is SGHDT and CDR2 is YYEEEE. CDR3 length: 15 residues. Complete variable domain (other parts from reference TRBV5-6 and TRBJ2-1): DAGVTQSPTHLIKTRGQQVTLRCSPKSGHDTVSWYQQALGQGPQFIFQYYEEEERQRGNFPDRFSGHQFPNYSSELNVNALLLGDSALYLCASSLGAGGYSEQFFGPGTRLTVL.

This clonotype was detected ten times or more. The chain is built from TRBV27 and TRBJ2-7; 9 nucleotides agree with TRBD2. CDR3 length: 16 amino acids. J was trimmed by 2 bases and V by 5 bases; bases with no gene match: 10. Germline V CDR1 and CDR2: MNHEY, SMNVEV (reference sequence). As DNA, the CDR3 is TGTGCCAGCAGTCAAACGACTAGCGGATTCACCTACGAGCAGTACTTC. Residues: CASSQTTSGFTYEQYF.

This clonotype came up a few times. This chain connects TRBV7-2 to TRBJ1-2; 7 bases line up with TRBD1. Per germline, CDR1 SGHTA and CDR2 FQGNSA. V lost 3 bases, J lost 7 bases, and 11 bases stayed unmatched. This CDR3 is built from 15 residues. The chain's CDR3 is CASSFALTGETGYTF. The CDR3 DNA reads TGTGCCAGCAGCTTTGCCCTTACAGGGGAAACTGGCTACACCTTC.

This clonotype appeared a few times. The CDR3 DNA is TGCAGTGCTAGAGAGCTTAGGACCGGGACGGCTAACTATGGCTACACCTTC. Protein: CSARELRTGTANYGYTF. The chain employs TRBV20-1 and TRBJ1-2, with D perhaps TRBD1 (5 bases). Germline CDR1 and CDR2: DFQATT and SNEGSKA (reference sequence). Trimming took off 0 bases at V and 0 bases at J, with 17 bases between the two ends. The CDR3 is made up of 17 amino acids.

As DNA, the CDR3 is TGTGCCAGCAGTTCTCCAAGGTCGGGACAGGACACTGAAGCTTTCTTT. Translated, it gives CASSSPRSGQDTEAFF. This chain joins TRBV6-5 and TRBJ1-1; 8 bases align to TRBD1. Trimming removed 4 bases from V and 3 bases from J; junction bases left unmatched: 10. In germline, CDR1 is MNHEY, CDR2 SVGAGI. This CDR3 has 16 amino acids.

The CDR3 here is CATSDLGTSGGTDTQYF. CDR3 nucleotides: TGTGCCACCAGTGATTTGGGGACTAGCGGGGGAACAGATACGCAGTATTTT. The chain couples TRBV24-1 to TRBJ2-3; 14 nucleotides align to TRBD2. Germline V gene data show CDR1 as KGHDR and CDR2 as SFDVKD. After removal of 0 bases from V and 3 bases from J, the junction contained 1 base not matched to a gene. The CDR3 has 17 amino acids.

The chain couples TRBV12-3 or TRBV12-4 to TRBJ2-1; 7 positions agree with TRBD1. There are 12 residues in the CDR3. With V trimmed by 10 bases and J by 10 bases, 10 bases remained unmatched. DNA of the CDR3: TGTGCCACTCGAAAGGACAGGAGAGAGCAGTTCTTC. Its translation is CATRKDRREQFF.

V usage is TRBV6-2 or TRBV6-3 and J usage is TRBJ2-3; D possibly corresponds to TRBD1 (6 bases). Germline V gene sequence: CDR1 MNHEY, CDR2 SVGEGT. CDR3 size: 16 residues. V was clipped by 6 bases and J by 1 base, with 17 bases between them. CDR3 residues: CASSQDRKSRTDTQYF. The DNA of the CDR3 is TGTGCCAGCAGCCAAGACAGGAAGAGTCGCACAGATACGCAGTATTTT.

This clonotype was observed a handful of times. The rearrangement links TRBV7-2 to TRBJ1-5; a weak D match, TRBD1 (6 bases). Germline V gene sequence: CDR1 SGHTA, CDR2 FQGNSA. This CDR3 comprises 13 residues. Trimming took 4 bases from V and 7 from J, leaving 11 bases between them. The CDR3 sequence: CASSSHRDQPQHF. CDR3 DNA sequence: TGTGCCAGCAGCTCGCACAGGGACCAGCCCCAGCATTTT. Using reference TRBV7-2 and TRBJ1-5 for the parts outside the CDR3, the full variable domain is GAGVSQSPSNKVTEKGKDVELRCDPISGHTALYWYRQSLGQGLEFLIYFQGNSAPDKSGLPSDRFSAERTGGSVSTLTIQRTQQEDSAVYLCASSSHRDQPQHFGDGTRLSIL.

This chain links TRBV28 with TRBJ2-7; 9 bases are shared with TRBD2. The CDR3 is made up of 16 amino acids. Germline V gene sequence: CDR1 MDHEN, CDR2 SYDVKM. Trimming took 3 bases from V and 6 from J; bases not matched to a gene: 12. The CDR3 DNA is TGTGCCAGCAGTTTCCGTAAGACTAGCGGCCCCTTCGAGCAGTACTTC. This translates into CASSFRKTSGPFEQYF.

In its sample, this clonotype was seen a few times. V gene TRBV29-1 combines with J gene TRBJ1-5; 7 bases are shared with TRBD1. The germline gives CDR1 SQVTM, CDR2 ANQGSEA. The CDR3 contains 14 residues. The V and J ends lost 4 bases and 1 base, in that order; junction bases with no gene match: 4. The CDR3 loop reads CSVVQGGSNQPQHF. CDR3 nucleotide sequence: TGCAGCGTTGTCCAGGGGGGGAGCAATCAGCCCCAGCATTTT. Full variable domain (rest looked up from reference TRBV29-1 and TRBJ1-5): SAVISQKPSRDICQRGTSLTIQCQVDSQVTMMFWYRQQPGQSLTLIATANQGSEATYESGFVIDKFPISRPNLTFSTLTVSNMSPEDSSIYLCSVVQGGSNQPQHFGDGTRLSIL.

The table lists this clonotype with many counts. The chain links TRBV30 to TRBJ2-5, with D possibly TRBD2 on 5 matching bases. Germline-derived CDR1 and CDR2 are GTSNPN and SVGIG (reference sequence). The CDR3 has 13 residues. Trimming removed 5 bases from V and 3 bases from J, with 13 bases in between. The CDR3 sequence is CAWGGQSKETQYF. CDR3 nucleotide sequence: TGTGCCTGGGGCGGGCAGTCAAAAGAGACCCAGTACTTC.

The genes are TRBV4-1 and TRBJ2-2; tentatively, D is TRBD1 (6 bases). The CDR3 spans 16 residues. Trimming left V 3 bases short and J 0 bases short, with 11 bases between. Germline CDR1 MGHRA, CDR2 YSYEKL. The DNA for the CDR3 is TGCGCCAGCAGCCACGAGACAGGCGCGAACACCGGGGAGCTGTTTTTT. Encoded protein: CASSHETGANTGELFF.